Below are 9 T cell receptor beta chains sequenced from a single sample in a study of T cell responses to AZD1222 COVID-19 vaccine. Profiled with immunoSEQ multiplex PCR; TCRdb holds only in-frame clones, not every one. The table records over 100,000 clones, approximately 91% of them present only once. Sample: peripheral blood, taken 28 days after the second AZD1222 dose. The receptors originated from an adult who received the AZD1222 COVID-19 vaccine.

This clone was seen once. The chain is built from TRBV27 and TRBJ2-7, with D possibly TRBD2 on 6 matching bases. The CDR3 is made up of 12 amino acids. The germline gives CDR1 MNHEY, CDR2 SMNVEV (reference sequence). V lost 3 bases, J lost 4 bases, and 7 bases lay in between. CDR3 region: CASSFGGYEQYF. The CDR3 DNA is TGTGCCAGCAGTTTCGGAGGGTACGAGCAGTACTTC.

The genes are TRBV5-8 and TRBJ1-6; D gene unclear. This CDR3 spans 15 amino acids. CDR1 SGHTS and CDR2 YDEGEE come from the germline V gene. With 2 bases removed from V and 3 bases from J, the gap between germline ends came to 9 bases. CDR3: CASSLGKIYNSPLHF. CDR3 coding DNA: TGTGCCAGCAGCTTAGGGAAGATCTATAATTCACCCCTCCACTTT.

The chain recombines TRBV19 with TRBJ1-2; D gene ambiguous. The CDR3 consists of 14 residues. CDR1 is LNHDA and CDR2 is SQIVND in the germline V gene (reference sequence). Between the trimmed V and J ends, which lost 3 bases and 4 bases, there was a span of 12 bases. CDR3 residues: CASSMRVEAYGYTF. CDR3 nucleotide sequence: TGTGCCAGTAGTATGAGGGTGGAGGCCTATGGCTACACCTTC.

Here the CDR3 reads CASKTTGSGETQYF. The CDR3, as DNA: TGTGCCAGCAAAACGACCGGATCAGGAGAGACCCAGTACTTC. V is TRBV28 and J is TRBJ2-5, with D unresolved. The length of the CDR3 is 14 residues. V lost 7 bases and J lost 4, with 16 bases in between. Germline CDR1 and CDR2: MDHEN and SYDVKM.

The V gene is TRBV19, the J gene TRBJ1-5; D gene ambiguous. Germline assignment: CDR1 LNHDA and CDR2 SQIVND (reference sequence). This CDR3 has 14 amino acids. Trimming shortened V by 3 bases and J by 2 bases, and 8 bases separated the two germline ends. CDR3 nucleotides: TGTGCCAGTAGTATGAAGGCTGGCAATCAGCCCCAGCATTTT. Encoded protein: CASSMKAGNQPQHF.

This chain joins TRBV5-3 and TRBJ2-7; the D gene is possibly TRBD2 (6 bases). TRBV5-3 is an open reading frame, and its role is uncertain. The CDR3 is 15 amino acids. Trimming removed 0 bases from V and 1 base from J, with 11 bases in between. CDR3 bases: TGTGCCAGAAGCTTGGCCTTTGGGGGGTCCTACGAGCAGTACTTC. Residues: CARSLAFGGSYEQYF.

This clone was counted once. The junction departs from germline at one end; a sequencing error may be responsible. The DNA of the CDR3 is TGCGCCAGTAGTGAGACGTGCGGGGAGCAGTACTTC. Translated: CASSETCGEQYF. The gene calls are TRBV10-1 and TRBJ2-7, with a weak D call TRBD2 (5 bases). Germline-derived CDR1 and CDR2 are WNHNN and SYGVQD (reference sequence). The CDR3 is 12 amino acids.

This chain joins TRBV28 and TRBJ2-4; possible D gene TRBD2, 6 bases. The CDR3 length is 14 residues. The germline CDR1 and CDR2 sequences are MDHEN and SYDVKM. The V and J ends lost 8 bases and 6 bases respectively, with 17 bases between them. CDR3 sequence: CASHIRLAPNIQYF. The CDR3 DNA is TGTGCCAGCCATATTCGGCTAGCGCCAAACATTCAGTACTTC.

This rearrangement joins TRBV19 to TRBJ2-7, with a possible D match to TRBD2 (6 bases). Germline CDR1 LNHDA, CDR2 SQIVND (reference sequence). This CDR3 has 13 residues. Trimming removed 3 bases from V and 3 bases from J, with 9 bases in between. CDR3 in amino acids: CASSIRLGYEQYF. The CDR3, as DNA: TGTGCCAGTAGTATTCGACTAGGCTACGAGCAGTACTTC.